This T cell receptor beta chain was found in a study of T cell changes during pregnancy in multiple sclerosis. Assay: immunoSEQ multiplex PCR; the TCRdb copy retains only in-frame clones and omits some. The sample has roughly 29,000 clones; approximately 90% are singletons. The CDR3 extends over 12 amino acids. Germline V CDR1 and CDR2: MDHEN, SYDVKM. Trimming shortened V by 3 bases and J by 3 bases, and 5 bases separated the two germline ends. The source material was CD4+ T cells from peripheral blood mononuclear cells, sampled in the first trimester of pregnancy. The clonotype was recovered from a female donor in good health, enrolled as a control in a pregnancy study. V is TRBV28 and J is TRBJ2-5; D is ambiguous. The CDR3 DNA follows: TGTGCCAGCAGTTTCGCAGAAGAGACCCAGTACTTC. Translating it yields CASSFAEETQYF.